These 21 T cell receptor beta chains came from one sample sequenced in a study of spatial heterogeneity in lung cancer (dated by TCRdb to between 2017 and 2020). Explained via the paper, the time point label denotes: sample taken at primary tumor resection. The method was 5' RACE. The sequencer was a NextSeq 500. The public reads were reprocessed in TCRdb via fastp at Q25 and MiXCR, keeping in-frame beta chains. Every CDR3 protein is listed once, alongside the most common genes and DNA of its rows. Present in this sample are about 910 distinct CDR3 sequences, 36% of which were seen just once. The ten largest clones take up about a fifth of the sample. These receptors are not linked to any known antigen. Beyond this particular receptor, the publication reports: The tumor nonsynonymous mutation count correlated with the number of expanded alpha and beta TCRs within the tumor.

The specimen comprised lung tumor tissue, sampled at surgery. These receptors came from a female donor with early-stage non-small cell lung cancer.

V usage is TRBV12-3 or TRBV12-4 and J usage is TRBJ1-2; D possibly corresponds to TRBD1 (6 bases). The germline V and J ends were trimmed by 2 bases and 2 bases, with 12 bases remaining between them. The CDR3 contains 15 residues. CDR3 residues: CASSLKGHPNYGYTF. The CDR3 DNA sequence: TGTGCCAGCAGTTTAAAGGGACATCCCAACTATGGCTACACCTTC.

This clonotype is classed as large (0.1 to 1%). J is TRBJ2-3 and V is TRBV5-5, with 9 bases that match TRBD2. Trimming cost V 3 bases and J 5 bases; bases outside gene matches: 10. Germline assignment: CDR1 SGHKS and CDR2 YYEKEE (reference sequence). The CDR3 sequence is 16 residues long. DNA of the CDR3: TGTGCCAGCAGCTCCGGTGCTAGCGGGATGGTAGATACGCAGTATTTT. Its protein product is CASSSGASGMVDTQYF.

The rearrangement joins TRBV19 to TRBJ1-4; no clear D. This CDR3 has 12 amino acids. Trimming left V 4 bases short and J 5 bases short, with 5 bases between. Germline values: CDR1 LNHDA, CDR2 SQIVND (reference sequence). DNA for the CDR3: TGTGCCAGTAGTACCTGGAATGAAAAACTGTTTTTT. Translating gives CASSTWNEKLFF. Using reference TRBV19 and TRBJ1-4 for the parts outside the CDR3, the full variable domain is DGGITQSPKYLFRKEGQNVTLSCEQNLNHDAMYWYRQDPGQGLRLIYYSQIVNDFQKGDIAEGYSVSREKKESFPLTVTSAQKNPTAFYLCASSTWNEKLFFGSGTQLSVL.

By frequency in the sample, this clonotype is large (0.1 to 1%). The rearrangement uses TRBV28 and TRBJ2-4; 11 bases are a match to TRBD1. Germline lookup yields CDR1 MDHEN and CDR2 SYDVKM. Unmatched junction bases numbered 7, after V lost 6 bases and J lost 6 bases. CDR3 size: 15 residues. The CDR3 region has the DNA TGTGCCAGCAGATCGGGACAGGGGGTCGGAAACATTCAGTACTTC. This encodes CASRSGQGVGNIQYF.

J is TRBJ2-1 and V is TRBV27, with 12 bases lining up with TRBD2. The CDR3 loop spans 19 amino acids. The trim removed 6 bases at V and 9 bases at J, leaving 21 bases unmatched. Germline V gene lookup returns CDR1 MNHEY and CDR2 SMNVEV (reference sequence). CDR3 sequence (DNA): TGTGCCAGCAGCTCAGCTAGCGGGAGGGGAGCCCAAGCGGTCCTTGAGCAGTTCTTC. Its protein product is CASSSASGRGAQAVLEQFF.

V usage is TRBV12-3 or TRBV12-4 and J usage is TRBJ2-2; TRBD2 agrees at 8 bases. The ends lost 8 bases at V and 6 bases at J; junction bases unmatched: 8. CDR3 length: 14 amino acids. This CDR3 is CASRSGTSAGELFF. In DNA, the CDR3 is TGTGCCAGCCGCAGTGGGACTAGTGCCGGGGAGCTGTTTTTT.

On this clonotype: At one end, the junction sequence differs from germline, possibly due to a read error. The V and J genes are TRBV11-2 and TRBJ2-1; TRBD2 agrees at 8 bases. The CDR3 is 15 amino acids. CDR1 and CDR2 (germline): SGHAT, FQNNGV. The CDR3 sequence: CAGSLQAGGFNEQFF. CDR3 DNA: TGTGCCGGCAGCTTACAGGCGGGGGGATTCAATGAGCAGTTCTTC.

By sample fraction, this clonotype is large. The CDR3 is CAISESAGGLYNEQFF. The CDR3 DNA follows: TGTGCCATCAGTGAGAGTGCGGGGGGCCTCTACAATGAGCAGTTCTTC. The chain carries TRBV10-3 and TRBJ2-1; 8 positions match TRBD2. CDR1 is ENHRY and CDR2 is SYGVKD in the germline V gene. CDR3 length: 16 amino acids. Trimming removed 2 bases from V and 3 bases from J; junction bases left unmatched: 6.

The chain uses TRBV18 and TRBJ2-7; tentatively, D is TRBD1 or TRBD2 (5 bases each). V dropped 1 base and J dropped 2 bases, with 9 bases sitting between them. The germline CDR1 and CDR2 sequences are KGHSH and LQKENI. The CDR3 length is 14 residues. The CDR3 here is CASSPRQGAYEQYF. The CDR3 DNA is TGTGCCAGCTCACCACGGCAGGGAGCCTACGAGCAGTACTTC.

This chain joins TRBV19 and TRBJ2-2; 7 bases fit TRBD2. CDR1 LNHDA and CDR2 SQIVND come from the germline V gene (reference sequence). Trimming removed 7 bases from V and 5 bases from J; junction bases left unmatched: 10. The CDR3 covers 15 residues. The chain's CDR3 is CASNLREAGTGELFF. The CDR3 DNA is TGTGCCAGTAACCTTCGGGAGGCGGGGACCGGGGAGCTGTTTTTT.

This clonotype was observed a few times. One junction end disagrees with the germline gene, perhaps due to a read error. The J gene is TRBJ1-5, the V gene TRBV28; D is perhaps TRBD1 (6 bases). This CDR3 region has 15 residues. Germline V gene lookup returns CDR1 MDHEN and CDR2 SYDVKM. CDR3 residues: CVSKPQGRVNQPQHF. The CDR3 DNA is TGTGTCAGCAAACCTCAGGGGCGAGTTAATCAGCCCCAGCATTTT.

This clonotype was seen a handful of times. CDR3 sequence reads: CASRFPLAGTATGELFF. The CDR3 DNA sequence: TGTGCCAGCAGGTTCCCACTTGCGGGAACGGCCACCGGGGAGCTGTTTTTT. This sequence joins TRBV11-2 and TRBJ2-2; D may be TRBD2 (6 bases). The CDR3 has 17 amino acids. CDR1 is SGHAT, CDR2 FQNNGV, per germline. Trimming stripped 6 bases from V and 4 bases from J, with 21 bases between.

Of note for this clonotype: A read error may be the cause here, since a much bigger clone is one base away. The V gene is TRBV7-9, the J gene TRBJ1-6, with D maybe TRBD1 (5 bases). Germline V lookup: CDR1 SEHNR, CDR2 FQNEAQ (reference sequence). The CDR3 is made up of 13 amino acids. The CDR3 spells CATSWGGNSPLHF. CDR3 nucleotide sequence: TGTGCCACCAGCTGGGGGGGAAATTCACCCCTCCACTTT.

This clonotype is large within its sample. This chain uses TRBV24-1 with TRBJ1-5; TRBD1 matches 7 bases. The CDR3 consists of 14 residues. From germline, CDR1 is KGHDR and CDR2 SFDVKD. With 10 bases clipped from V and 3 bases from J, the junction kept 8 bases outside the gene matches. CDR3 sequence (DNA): TGTGCCACTACCCGGGACAGCAACAATCAGCCCCAGCATTTT. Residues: CATTRDSNNQPQHF.

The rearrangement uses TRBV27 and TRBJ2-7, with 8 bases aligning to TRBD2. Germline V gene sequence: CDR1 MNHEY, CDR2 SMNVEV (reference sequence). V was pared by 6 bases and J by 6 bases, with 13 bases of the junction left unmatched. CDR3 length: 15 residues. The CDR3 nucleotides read TGTGCCAGCAGGCTTTTTCCGGGACTAGTTGCCGAGCAGTACTTC. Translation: CASRLFPGLVAEQYF.

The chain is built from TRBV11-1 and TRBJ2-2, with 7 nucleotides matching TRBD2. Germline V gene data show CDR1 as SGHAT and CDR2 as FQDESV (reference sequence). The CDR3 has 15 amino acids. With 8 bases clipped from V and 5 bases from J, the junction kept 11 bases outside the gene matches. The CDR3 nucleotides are TGTGCCAGCGGAAGTCGGGCTAGCGGTACCGGGGAGCTGTTTTTT. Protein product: CASGSRASGTGELFF.

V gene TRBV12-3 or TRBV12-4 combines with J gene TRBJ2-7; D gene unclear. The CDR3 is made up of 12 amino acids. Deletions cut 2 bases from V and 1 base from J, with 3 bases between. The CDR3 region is CASSLTSYEQYF. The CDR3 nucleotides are TGTGCCAGCAGTTTAACGTCCTACGAGCAGTACTTC.

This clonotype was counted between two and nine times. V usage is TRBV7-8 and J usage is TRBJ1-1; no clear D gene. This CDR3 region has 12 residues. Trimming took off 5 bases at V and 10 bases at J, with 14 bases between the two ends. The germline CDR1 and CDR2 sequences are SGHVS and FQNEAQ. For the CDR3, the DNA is TGTGCCAGCAGCCTTTTACATGGTAGAGCTTTCTTT. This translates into CASSLLHGRAFF. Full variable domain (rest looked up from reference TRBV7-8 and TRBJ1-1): GAGVSQSPRYKVAKRGQDVALRCDPISGHVSLFWYQQALGQGPEFLTYFQNEAQLDKSGLPSDRFFAERPEGSVSTLKIQRTQQEDSAVYLCASSLLHGRAFFGQGTRLTVV.

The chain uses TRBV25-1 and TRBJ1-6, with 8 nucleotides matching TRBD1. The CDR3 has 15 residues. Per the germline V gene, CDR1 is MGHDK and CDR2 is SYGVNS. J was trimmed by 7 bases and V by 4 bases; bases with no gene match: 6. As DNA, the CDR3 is TGTGCCAGCAGTGTCATACAGGGGGAGAATTCACCCCTCCACTTT. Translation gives CASSVIQGENSPLHF.

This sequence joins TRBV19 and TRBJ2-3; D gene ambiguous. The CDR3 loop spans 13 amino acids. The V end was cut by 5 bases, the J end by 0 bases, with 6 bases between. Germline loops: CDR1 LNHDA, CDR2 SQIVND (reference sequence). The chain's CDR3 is CASSLPSTDTQYF. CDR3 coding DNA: TGTGCCAGTAGTCTCCCTAGCACAGATACGCAGTATTTT.

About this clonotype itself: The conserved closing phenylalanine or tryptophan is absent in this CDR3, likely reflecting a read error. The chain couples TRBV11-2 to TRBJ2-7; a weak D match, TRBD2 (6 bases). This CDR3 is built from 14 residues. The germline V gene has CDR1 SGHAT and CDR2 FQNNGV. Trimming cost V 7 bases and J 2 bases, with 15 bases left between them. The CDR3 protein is CASNQVAVTYEQYS. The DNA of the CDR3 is TGTGCCAGCAACCAGGTAGCGGTTACCTACGAGCAGTACTCC.